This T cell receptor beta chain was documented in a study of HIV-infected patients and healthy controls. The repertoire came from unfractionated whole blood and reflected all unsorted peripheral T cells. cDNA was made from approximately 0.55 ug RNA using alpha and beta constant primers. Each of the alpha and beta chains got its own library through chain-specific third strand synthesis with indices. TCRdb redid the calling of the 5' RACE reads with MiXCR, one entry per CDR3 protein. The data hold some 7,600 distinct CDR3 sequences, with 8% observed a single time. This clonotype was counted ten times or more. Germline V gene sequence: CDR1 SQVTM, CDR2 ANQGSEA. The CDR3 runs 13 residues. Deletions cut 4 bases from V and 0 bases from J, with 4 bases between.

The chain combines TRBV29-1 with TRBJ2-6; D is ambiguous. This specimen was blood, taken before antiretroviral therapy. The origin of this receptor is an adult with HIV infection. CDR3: CSVARSGANVLTF. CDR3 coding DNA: TGCAGCGTTGCGCGCTCTGGGGCCAACGTCCTGACTTTC.